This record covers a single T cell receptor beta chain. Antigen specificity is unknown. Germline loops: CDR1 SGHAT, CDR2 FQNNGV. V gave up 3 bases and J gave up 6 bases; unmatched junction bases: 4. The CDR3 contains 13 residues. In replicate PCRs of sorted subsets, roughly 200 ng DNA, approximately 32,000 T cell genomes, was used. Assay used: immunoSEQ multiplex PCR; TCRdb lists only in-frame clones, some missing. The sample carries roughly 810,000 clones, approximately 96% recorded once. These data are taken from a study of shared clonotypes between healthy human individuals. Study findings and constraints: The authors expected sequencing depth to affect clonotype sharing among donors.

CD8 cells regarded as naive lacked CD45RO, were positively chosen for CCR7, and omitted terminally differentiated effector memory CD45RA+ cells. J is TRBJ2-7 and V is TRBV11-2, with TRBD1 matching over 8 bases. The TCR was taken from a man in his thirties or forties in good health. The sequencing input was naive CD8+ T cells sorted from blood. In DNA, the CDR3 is TGTGCCAGCAGCTTCTCCACAGGGGGCGAGCAGTACTTC. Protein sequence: CASSFSTGGEQYF.